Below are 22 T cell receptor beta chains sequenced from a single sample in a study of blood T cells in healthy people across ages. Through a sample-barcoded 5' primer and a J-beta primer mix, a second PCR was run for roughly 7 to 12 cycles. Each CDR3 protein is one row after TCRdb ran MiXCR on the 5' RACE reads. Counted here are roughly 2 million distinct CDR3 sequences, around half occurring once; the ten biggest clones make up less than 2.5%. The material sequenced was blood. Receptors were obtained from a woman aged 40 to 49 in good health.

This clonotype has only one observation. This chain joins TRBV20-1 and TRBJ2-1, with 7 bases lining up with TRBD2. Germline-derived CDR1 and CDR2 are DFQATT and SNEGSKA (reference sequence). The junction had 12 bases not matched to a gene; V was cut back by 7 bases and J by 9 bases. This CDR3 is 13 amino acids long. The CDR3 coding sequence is TGCAGTGATGCGGGGGAGGTATTTGGTGAGCAGTTCTTC. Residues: CSDAGEVFGEQFF.

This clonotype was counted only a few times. The CDR3: CSARDSNRGNIQYF. As DNA, the CDR3 is TGCAGTGCTAGAGATTCGAACAGAGGAAACATTCAGTACTTC. This chain connects TRBV20-1 to TRBJ2-4, with D unclear. Per germline, CDR1 DFQATT and CDR2 SNEGSKA (reference sequence). V lost 0 bases and J 6 bases, leaving 12 bases between the germline ends. CDR3 size: 14 residues.

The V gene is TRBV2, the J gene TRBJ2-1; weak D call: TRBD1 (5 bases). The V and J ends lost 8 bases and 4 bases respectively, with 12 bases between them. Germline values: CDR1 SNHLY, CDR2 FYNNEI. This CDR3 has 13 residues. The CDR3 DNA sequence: TGTGCCAGCCAGAGGCAGGGTTACAATGAGCAGTTCTTC. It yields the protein CASQRQGYNEQFF.

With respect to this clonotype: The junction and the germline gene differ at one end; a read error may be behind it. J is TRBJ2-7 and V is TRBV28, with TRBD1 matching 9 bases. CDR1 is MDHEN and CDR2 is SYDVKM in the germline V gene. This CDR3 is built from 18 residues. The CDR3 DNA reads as TGTGTCAGCAGTGAGGACAGGGACAGGGCCCTGAGTTCCTACGAGCAGTACTTC. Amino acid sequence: CVSSEDRDRALSSYEQYF.

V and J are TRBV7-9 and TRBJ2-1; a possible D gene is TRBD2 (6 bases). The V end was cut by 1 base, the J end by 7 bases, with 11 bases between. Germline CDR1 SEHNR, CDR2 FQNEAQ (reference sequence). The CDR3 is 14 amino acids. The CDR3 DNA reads TGTGCCAGCAGCTTAGGTAGACTAGTGAATGAGCAGTTCTTC. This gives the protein CASSLGRLVNEQFF.

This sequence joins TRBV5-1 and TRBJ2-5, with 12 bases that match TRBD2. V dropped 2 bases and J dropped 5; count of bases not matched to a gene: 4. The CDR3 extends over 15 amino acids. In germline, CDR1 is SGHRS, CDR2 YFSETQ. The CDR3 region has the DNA TGCGCCAGCAGCTTTGGACTAGCGGGGTATGAGACCCAGTACTTC. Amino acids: CASSFGLAGYETQYF.

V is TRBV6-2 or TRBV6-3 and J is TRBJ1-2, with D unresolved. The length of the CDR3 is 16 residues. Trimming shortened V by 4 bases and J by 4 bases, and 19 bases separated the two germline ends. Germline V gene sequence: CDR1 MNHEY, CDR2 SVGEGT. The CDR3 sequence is CASSLTGGDRSYGYTF. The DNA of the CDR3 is TGTGCCAGCAGTTTAACCGGTGGGGATCGGAGCTATGGCTACACCTTC.

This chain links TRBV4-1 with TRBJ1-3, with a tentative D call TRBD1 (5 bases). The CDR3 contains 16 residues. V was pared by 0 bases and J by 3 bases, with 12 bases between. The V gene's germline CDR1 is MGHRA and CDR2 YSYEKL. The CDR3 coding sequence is TGCGCCAGCAGCCAAGAGGGGGGGGTACTTGGAAACACCATATATTTT. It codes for CASSQEGGVLGNTIYF.

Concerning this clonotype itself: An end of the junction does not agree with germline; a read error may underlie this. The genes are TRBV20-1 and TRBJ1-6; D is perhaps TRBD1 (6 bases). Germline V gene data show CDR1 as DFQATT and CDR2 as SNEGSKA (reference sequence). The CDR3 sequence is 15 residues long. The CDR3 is CSSRSLRGDNSPLHF. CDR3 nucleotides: TGCAGTTCTAGATCCCTCAGGGGAGATAATTCACCCCTCCACTTT.

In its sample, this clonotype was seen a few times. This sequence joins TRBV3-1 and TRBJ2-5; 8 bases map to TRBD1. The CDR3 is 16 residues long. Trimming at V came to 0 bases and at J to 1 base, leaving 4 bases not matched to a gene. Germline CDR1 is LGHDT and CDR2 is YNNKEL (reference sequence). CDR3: CASSQDDRGLQETQYF. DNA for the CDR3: TGTGCCAGCAGCCAAGACGACAGGGGCCTCCAAGAGACCCAGTACTTC.

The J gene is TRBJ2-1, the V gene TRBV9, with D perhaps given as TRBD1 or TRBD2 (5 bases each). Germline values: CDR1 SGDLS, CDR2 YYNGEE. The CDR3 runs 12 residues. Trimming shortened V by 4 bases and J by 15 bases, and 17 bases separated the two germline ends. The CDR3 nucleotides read TGTGCCAGCAGCCCGGGGCCTGGGGCGTTGTTCTTC. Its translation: CASSPGPGALFF.

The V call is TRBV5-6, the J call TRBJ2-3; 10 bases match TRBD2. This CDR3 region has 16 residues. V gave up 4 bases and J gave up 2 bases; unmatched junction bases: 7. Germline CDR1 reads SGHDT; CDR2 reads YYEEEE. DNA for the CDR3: TGTGCCAGCAGCACCACCGGGACTAGCGTCACAGATACGCAGTATTTT. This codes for CASSTTGTSVTDTQYF.

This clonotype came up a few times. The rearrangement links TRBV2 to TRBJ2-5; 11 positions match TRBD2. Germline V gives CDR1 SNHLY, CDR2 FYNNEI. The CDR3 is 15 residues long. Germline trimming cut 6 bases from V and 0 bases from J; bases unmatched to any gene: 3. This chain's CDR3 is CASRVAGGNQETQYF. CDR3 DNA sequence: TGTGCCAGCAGAGTAGCGGGGGGGAACCAAGAGACCCAGTACTTC.

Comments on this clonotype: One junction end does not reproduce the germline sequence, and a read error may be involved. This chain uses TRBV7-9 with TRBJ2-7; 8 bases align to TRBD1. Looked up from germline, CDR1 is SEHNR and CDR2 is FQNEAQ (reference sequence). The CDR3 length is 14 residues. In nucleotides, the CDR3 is TGTACCAGCAGCTCCAGGGGGCTCTCTCCCGAGCAGTACTTC. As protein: CTSSSRGLSPEQYF.

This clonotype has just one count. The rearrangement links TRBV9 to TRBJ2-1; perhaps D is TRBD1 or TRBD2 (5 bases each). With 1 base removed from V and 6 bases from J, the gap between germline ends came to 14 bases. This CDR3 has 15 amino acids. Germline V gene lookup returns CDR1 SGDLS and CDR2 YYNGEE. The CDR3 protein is CASSVSGTGINEQFF. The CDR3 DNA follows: TGTGCCAGCAGCGTATCCGGGACGGGAATCAATGAGCAGTTCTTC.

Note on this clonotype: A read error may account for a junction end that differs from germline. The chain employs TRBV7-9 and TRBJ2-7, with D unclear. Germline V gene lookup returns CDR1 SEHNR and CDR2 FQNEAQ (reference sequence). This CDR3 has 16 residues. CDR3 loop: CASNLVGQVRTYEQYF. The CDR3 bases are TGTGCCAGCAACTTAGTGGGTCAGGTTAGAACCTACGAGCAGTACTTC.

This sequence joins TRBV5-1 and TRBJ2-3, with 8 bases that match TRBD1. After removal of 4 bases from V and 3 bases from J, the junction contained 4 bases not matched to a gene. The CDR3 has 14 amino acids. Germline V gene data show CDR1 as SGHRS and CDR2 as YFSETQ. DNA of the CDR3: TGCGCCAGCAGCGAAGGACAGGGTACAGATACGCAGTATTTT. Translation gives CASSEGQGTDTQYF.

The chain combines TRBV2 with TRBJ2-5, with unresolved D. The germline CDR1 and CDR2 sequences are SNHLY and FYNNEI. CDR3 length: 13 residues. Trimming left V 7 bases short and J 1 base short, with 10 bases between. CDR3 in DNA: TGTGCCAGCAACGATCCGGTCCAAGAGACCCAGTACTTC. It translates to CASNDPVQETQYF.

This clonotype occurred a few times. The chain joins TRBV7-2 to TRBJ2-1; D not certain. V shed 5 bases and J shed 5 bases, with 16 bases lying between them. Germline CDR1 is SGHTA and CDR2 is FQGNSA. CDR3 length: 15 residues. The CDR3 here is CASSPRQKKDNEQFF. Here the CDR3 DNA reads TGTGCCAGCAGCCCCCGGCAGAAAAAGGACAATGAGCAGTTCTTC.

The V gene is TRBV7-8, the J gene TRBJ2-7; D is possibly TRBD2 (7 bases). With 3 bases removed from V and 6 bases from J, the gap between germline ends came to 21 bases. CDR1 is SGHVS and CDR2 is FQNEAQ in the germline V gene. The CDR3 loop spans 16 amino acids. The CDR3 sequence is CASSLLAGGAQGEQYF. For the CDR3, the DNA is TGTGCCAGCAGCTTGTTAGCTGGGGGGGCTCAAGGCGAGCAGTACTTC.

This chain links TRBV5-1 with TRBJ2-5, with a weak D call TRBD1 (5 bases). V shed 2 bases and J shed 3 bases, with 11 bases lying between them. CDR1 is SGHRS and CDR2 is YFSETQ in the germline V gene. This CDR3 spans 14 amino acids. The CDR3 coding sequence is TGCGCCAGCAGCTTCCAGGGTTGGAAAGAGACCCAGTACTTC. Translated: CASSFQGWKETQYF.

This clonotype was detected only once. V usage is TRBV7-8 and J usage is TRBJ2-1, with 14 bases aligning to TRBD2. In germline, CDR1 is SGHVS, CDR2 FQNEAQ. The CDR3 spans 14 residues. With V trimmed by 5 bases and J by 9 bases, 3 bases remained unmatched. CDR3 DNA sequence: TGTGCCAGCAGCCGGACTAGCGGGGGGTCTGAGCAGTTCTTC. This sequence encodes CASSRTSGGSEQFF. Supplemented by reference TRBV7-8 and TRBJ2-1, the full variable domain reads GAGVSQSPRYKVAKRGQDVALRCDPISGHVSLFWYQQALGQGPEFLTYFQNEAQLDKSGLPSDRFFAERPEGSVSTLKIQRTQQEDSAVYLCASSRTSGGSEQFFGPGTRLTVL.